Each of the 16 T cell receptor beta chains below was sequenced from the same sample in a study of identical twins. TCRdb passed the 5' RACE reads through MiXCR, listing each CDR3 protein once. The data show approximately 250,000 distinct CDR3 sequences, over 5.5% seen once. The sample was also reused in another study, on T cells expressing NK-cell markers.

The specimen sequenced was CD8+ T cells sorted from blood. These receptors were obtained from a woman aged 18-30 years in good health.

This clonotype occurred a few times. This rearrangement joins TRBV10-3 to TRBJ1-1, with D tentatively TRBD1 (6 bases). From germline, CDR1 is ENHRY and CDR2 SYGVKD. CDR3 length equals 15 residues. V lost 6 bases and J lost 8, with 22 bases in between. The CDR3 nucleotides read TGTGCCATCAGCGACCCTGAACAGGGACGGGGAGAAGCTTTCTTT. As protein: CAISDPEQGRGEAFF.

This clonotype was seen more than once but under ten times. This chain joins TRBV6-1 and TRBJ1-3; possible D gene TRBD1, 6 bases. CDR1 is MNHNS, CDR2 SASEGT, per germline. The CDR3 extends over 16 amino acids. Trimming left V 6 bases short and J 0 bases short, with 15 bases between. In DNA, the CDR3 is TGTGCCAGCAGACAGGACAGCTTTAGCTCTGGAAACACCATATATTTT. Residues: CASRQDSFSSGNTIYF.

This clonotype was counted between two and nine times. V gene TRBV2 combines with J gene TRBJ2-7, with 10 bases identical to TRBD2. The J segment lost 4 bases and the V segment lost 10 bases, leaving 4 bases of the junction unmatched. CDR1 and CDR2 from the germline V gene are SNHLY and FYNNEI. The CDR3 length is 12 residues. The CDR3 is CATRTSGYEQYF. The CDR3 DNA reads TGTGCCACAAGGACTAGCGGATACGAGCAGTACTTC.

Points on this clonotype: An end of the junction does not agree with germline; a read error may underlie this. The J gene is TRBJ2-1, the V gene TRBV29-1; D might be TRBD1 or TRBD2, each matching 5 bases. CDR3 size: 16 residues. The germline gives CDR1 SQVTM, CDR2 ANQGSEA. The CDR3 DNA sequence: TGCAGCGTGTCGCTGAGGTGGGGACGGTCCTACAATGAGCGGCTCTTC. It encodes CSVSLRWGRSYNERLF.

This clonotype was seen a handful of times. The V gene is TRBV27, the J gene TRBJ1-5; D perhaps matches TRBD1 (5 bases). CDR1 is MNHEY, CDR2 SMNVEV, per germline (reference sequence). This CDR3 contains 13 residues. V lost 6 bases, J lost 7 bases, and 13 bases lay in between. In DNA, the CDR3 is TGTGCCAGCAGGTCAGGGCCCGGGCAGCCCCAGCATTTT. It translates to CASRSGPGQPQHF.

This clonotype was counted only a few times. In nucleotides, the CDR3 is TGTGCCAGCAGCTTATTTTGGACTGAAGCTTTCTTT. Encoded protein: CASSLFWTEAFF. This chain links TRBV7-9 with TRBJ1-1; D remains unclear. Germline V gives CDR1 SEHNR, CDR2 FQNEAQ (reference sequence). V was clipped by 2 bases and J by 5 bases, with 6 bases between them. This CDR3 is 12 amino acids long.

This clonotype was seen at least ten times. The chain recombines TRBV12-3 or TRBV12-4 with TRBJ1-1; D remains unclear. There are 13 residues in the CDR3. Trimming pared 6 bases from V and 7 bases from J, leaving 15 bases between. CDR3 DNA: TGTGCCAGCAGCCCGGACGGGATAGGTGAAGCTTTCTTT. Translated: CASSPDGIGEAFF.

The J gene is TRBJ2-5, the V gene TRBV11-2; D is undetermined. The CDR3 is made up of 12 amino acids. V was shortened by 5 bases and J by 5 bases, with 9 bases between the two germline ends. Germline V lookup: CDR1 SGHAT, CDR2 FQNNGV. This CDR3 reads CASSRVRETQYF. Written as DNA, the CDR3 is TGTGCCAGCAGCCGAGTACGGGAGACCCAGTACTTC.

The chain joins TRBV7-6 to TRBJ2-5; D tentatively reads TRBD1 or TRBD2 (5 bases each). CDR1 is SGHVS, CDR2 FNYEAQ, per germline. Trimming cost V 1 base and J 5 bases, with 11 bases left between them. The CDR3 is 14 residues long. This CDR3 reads CASSLGAREETQYF. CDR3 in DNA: TGTGCCAGCAGCTTAGGTGCCAGGGAGGAGACCCAGTACTTC.

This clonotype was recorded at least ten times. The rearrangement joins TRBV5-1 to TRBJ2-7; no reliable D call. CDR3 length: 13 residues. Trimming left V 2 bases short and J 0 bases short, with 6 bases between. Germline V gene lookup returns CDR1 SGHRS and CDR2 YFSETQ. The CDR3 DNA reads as TGCGCCAGCAGCTTTGCAGACTCCTACGAGCAGTACTTC. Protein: CASSFADSYEQYF. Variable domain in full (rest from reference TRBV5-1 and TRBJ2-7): KAGVTQTPRYLIKTRGQQVTLSCSPISGHRSVSWYQQTPGQGLQFLFEYFSETQRNKGNFPGRFSGRQFSNSRSEMNVSTLELGDSALYLCASSFADSYEQYFGPGTRLTVT.

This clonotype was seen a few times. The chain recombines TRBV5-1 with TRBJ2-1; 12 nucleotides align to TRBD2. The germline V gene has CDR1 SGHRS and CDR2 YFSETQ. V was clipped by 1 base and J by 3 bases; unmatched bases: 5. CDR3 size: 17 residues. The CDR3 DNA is TGCGCCAGCAGCTTGAGACTAGCGGGGGACTACTACAATGAGCAGTTCTTC. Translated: CASSLRLAGDYYNEQFF.

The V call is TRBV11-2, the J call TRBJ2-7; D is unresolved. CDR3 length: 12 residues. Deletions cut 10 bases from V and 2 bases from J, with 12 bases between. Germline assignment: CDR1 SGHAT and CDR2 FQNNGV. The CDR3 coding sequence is TGTGCCACGCTCATCCCTCCCTACGAGCAGTACTTC. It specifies CATLIPPYEQYF. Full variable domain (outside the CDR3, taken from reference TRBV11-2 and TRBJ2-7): EAGVAQSPRYKIIEKRQSVAFWCNPISGHATLYWYQQILGQGPKLLIQFQNNGVVDDSQLPKDRFSAERLKGVDSTLKIQPAKLEDSAVYLCATLIPPYEQYFGPGTRLTVT.

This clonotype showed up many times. DNA of the CDR3: TGTGCCAGCAGCTTGGTACAGGGGGAGACCCAGTACTTC. Protein: CASSLVQGETQYF. V usage is TRBV5-6 and J usage is TRBJ2-5; 7 bases line up with TRBD1. Germline values: CDR1 SGHDT, CDR2 YYEEEE. The length of the CDR3 is 13 residues. The J segment lost 5 bases and the V segment lost 0 bases, leaving 1 base of the junction unmatched.

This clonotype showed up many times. The CDR3: CSARDQRALLYNEQFF. The CDR3 DNA follows: TGCAGTGCTAGAGATCAGCGTGCACTCCTCTACAATGAGCAGTTCTTC. This sequence joins TRBV20-1 and TRBJ2-1, with unresolved D. CDR1 and CDR2 (germline): DFQATT, SNEGSKA (reference sequence). The length of the CDR3 is 16 residues. V lost 0 bases and J 3 bases, leaving 15 bases between the germline ends.

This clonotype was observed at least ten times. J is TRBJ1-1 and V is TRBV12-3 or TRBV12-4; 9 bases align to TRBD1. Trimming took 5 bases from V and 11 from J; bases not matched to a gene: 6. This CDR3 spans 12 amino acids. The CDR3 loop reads CASSPDRGRAFF. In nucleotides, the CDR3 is TGTGCCAGCAGTCCGGACAGGGGTCGGGCTTTCTTT.

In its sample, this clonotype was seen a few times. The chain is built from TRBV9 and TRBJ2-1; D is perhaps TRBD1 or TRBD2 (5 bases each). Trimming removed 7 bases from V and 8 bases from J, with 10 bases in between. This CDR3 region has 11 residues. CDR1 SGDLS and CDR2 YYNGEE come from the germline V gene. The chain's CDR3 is CASGARDEQFF. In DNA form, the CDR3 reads TGTGCCAGCGGGGCGAGGGATGAGCAGTTCTTC.